This T cell receptor beta chain was sequenced during a study of blood T cell repertoires in COVID-19. The CDR3 runs to 14 residues. The germline V gene encodes CDR1 SNHLY and CDR2 FYNNEI. V was clipped by 8 bases and J by 1 base, with 14 bases between them. This clone was counted a single time. Here immunoSEQ multiplex PCR was the method, and the copy in TCRdb shows in-frame clones only, minus some. The sample consists of 290,000 or so clones, about nine tenths of them appearing once. The chain combines TRBV2 with TRBJ1-1; D is possibly TRBD1 (5 bases). The sequencing sample was made of peripheral blood. The source of this sequence is a woman aged 30 to 39 with COVID-19, enrolled during active disease. DNA of the CDR3: TGTGCCAGCCTATCTGTAACAGGGAACACTGAAGCTTTCTTT. The encoded protein is CASLSVTGNTEAFF.